This TCR beta chain is from a study of CD8 T cells in ankylosing spondylitis (dated by TCRdb to about 2017). With regard to the full study: The study set out to find disease-linked TCR variants by profiling T cell receptor beta repertoires in ankylosing spondylitis patients and healthy donors. The whole study cohort included some 100 healthy donors and about two dozen ankylosing spondylitis patients. Peripheral blood was sampled, and synovial fluid was also collected from ankylosing spondylitis patients.

TCRdb lists the instrument as Illumina HiSeq 2500. Quantitative 5'-RACE with molecular barcodes was the method used to prepare the TCR beta libraries. The authors processed their data as follows. A new computational method, built on a probabilistic model of VDJ rearrangement, was used to identify disease-linked TCR variants. TCRdb reanalyzed the raw reads on its own, using fastp at Q25 for trimming and MiXCR for clone calling, and kept in-frame beta chains. Rows are unified per CDR3 protein, each entry keeping the most common DNA and genes. For this entry, the V and J calls and clone size follow TCRdb and not the study's own pipeline. This sample gives 150,000 to 200,000 distinct CDR3 sequences in total; approximately 16% of them show up just once. The ten largest account for under 9% of the sample. The table lists this clonotype with a count of one. Its antigen is currently not known. The input lacks base qualities; no much larger clone sits a single base away. One read offers little support.

General study outcomes and caveats: The disease-linked clones were reported as significantly enriched in matched synovial fluid samples from ankylosing spondylitis patients. In peripheral blood, the disease-linked clones were found at relatively low frequencies and had a CD8+ phenotype. Blood from ankylosing spondylitis patients appeared to be characterized by a TCR beta motif composed of about eight highly homologous amino acid variants. Some TCR beta motif variants had previously been reported in synovial fluid and blood of reactive arthritis patients, which suggested common disease-initiation mechanisms.

CDR1 SGDLS and CDR2 YYNGEE are derived from the germline V gene. The CDR3 goes from the cysteine to the phenylalanine over 15 residues. The CDR3 DNA has 45 bases and is translated from base 1. Deletion took 0 bases off V and 4 bases off J, with a span of 10 bases between the germline ends. The chain couples TRBV9 to TRBJ2-2; D gene: possibly TRBD2, on 5 matching bases. The sample taken for sequencing was blood, either unsorted or a sorted T cell fraction (not recorded which). The source is a male donor with ankylosing spondylitis or in good health (not recorded which). The CDR3 region has the sequence CASSVGGSRTGELFF. The DNA sequence is given as TGTGCCAGCAGCGTAGGCGGGTCACGCACCGGGGAGCTGTTTTTT.